Listed below are T cell receptor beta chains from one sample, sequenced in a study of blood T cell repertoires in COVID-19. TCRdb's table, derived via immunoSEQ multiplex PCR, lists solely in-frame clones and lacks some. The sample shows hundreds of thousands of clones, 85% of them seen only once. The sequenced sample consisted of peripheral blood. These receptors were obtained from a woman aged 18-30 years with acute or convalescent COVID-19. Each CDR3 is given with its conserved first and last residue. D genes are given only for firm matches. The listing skips clone size in some rows; elsewhere it reads once, few, many or a size class.

D,V,size,J,CDR3,DNA
.,TRBV7-2,.,TRBJ1-6,CASSLGLGPYNSPLHF,TGTGCCAGCAGCTTAGGATTGGGGCCGTATAATTCACCCCTCCACTTT
TRBD1,TRBV9,.,TRBJ1-2,CASSVGDRPYNGYTF,TGTGCCAGCAGCGTAGGGGACAGGCCGTATAATGGCTACACCTTC
.,TRBV7-9,.,TRBJ1-2,CASSSQGDGYTF,TGTGCCAGCAGCTCACAGGGAGATGGCTACACCTTC
.,TRBV28,.,TRBJ2-7,CASSFGLQSEQYF,TGTGCCAGCAGTTTTGGGCTTCAGAGCGAGCAGTACTTC
TRBD1,TRBV5-6,.,TRBJ1-1,CASSVGTGKVANTEAFF,TGTGCCAGCAGCGTAGGGACAGGGAAGGTGGCGAACACTGAAGCTTTCTTT
.,TRBV5-1,.,TRBJ1-5,CASSPTGSNQPQHF,TGCGCCAGCAGCCCGACGGGTAGCAATCAGCCCCAGCATTTT
TRBD2,TRBV2,.,TRBJ2-2,CASRPLAGKVTGELFF,TGTGCCAGCAGGCCTTTAGCGGGAAAAGTGACCGGGGAGCTGTTTTTT
TRBD1,TRBV29-1,.,TRBJ1-2,CSVRDRGNYGYTF,TGCAGCGTGAGGGACAGGGGGAACTATGGCTACACCTTC
TRBD1,TRBV30,.,TRBJ2-5,CAWTQGALPETQYF,TGTGCCTGGACCCAGGGGGCGCTTCCAGAGACCCAGTACTTC
.,TRBV28,.,TRBJ2-1,CASSLFQGLSNEQFF,TGTGCCAGCAGTTTATTTCAAGGACTGTCTAATGAGCAGTTCTTC
TRBD1,TRBV12-5,.,TRBJ2-2,CASAPDRGQNTGELFF,TGTGCTAGTGCCCCTGACAGGGGGCAGAACACCGGGGAGCTGTTTTTT
TRBD1,TRBV2,.,TRBJ1-5,CASRTGGYQPQHF,TGTGCCAGCCGGACAGGGGGCTATCAGCCCCAGCATTTT
.,TRBV5-1,.,TRBJ2-7,CASSGGQSSYEQYF,TGCGCCAGCAGCGGGGGACAAAGCTCCTACGAGCAGTACTTC
.,TRBV5-8,.,TRBJ2-7,CASSQQGNFGEQYF,TGTGCCAGCAGCCAACAGGGTAATTTTGGCGAGCAGTACTTC
.,TRBV11-2,.,TRBJ1-4,CASSFSRNEKLFF,TGTGCCAGCAGCTTTTCTAGAAATGAAAAACTGTTTTTT
TRBD1,TRBV2,.,TRBJ1-5,CASSPLDRVDQPQHF,TGTGCCAGCAGTCCCTTAGACAGGGTAGACCAGCCCCAGCATTTT
.,TRBV2,few,TRBJ1-2,CASSEGWGLTF,TGTGCCAGCAGTGAAGGATGGGGACTTACCTTC
TRBD2,TRBV19,.,TRBJ2-2,CASSIGGLDTGELFF,TGTGCCAGTAGTATAGGAGGACTAGACACCGGGGAGCTGTTTTTT
.,TRBV5-4,.,TRBJ1-1,CASSAGAPGNTEAFF,TGTGCCAGCAGCGCGGGAGCCCCCGGGAACACTGAAGCTTTCTTT
.,TRBV6-4,.,TRBJ2-7,CASRPQQRKYF,TGTGCCAGCAGACCCCAACAGCGGAAGTACTTC
TRBD2,TRBV20-1,.,TRBJ2-3,CSASLGGTDTQYF,TGCAGTGCTAGTTTGGGGGGGACAGATACGCAGTATTTT
.,TRBV12-3/TRBV12-4,few,TRBJ1-2,CASTSLSGYGYTF,TGTGCCAGCACCTCGCTGTCCGGCTATGGCTACACCTTC
.,TRBV6-5,.,TRBJ2-3,CASSRTNTDTQYF,TGTGCCAGCAGCAGGACTAACACAGATACGCAGTATTTT
TRBD1,TRBV24-1,.,TRBJ2-1,CATSDPRQGSANEQFF,TGTGCCACCAGTGATCCCCGACAGGGATCGGCTAATGAGCAGTTCTTC
TRBD1,TRBV19,.,TRBJ1-6,CASSARQGSPLHF,TGTGCCAGTAGTGCCCGACAGGGTTCACCCCTCCACTTT
.,TRBV27,.,TRBJ1-1,CASSLPPGRGGDYEAFF,TGTGCCAGCAGTTTACCACCGGGCCGGGGGGGTGACTATGAAGCTTTCTTT
TRBD1,TRBV6-5,once,TRBJ1-5,CASRGTGGRNQPQHF,TGTGCCAGCAGGGGGACAGGGGGTCGCAATCAGCCCCAGCATTTT
TRBD1,TRBV5-6,.,TRBJ1-5,CASSFAGTGAQPQHF,TGTGCCAGCAGCTTCGCCGGGACAGGGGCCCAGCCCCAGCATTTT
.,TRBV5-1,.,TRBJ2-4,CASSSDGGQNIQYF,TGCGCCAGCAGCTCCGATGGTGGGCAAAACATTCAGTACTTC
.,TRBV12-3/TRBV12-4,.,TRBJ2-7,CASRTTGSYEQYF,TGTGCCAGCAGGACCACGGGGTCCTACGAGCAGTACTTC
TRBD2,TRBV5-4,.,TRBJ2-4,CASSPGGDLAKNIQYF,TGTGCCAGCAGCCCTGGGGGGGACTTAGCCAAAAACATTCAGTACTTC
.,TRBV5-1,.,TRBJ1-6,CASSAPGVRNSPLHF,TGCGCCAGCAGCGCCCCCGGGGTCCGAAATTCACCCCTCCACTTT
TRBD1,TRBV14,.,TRBJ1-6,CASSSRTGTFSYNSPLHF,TGTGCCAGCAGCTCAAGGACAGGGACGTTCTCCTATAATTCACCCCTCCACTTT
TRBD1,TRBV6-5,few,TRBJ1-6,CASSTDRGNSPLHF,TGTGCCAGCAGCACCGACAGGGGAAATTCACCCCTCCACTTT
.,TRBV28,.,TRBJ1-1,CASSWGGPKAEAFF,TGTGCCAGCAGCTGGGGGGGCCCGAAGGCTGAAGCTTTCTTT
TRBD2,TRBV20-1,.,TRBJ2-3,CSASGLAGVTDTQYF,TGCAGTGCTAGTGGGCTAGCGGGAGTCACAGATACGCAGTATTTT
TRBD1,TRBV2,.,TRBJ1-1,CASRGQGARTEAFF,TGTGCCAGCAGGGGACAGGGGGCAAGAACTGAAGCTTTCTTT
.,TRBV6-5,.,TRBJ1-5,CASSSERNQPQHF,TGTGCCAGCAGTTCGGAGCGTAATCAGCCCCAGCATTTT
TRBD1,TRBV10-3,.,TRBJ1-6,CAISDQGQGGNSPLHF,TGTGCCATCAGTGATCAAGGACAGGGTGGCAATTCACCCCTCCACTTT
TRBD1,TRBV27,.,TRBJ2-1,CASEKLMGTGGSENEQFF,TGTGCCAGCGAGAAATTGATGGGGACAGGAGGGAGCGAAAATGAGCAGTTCTTC
.,TRBV10-3,.,TRBJ2-1,CAISESMEAVPYNEQFF,TGTGCCATCAGTGAGTCGATGGAAGCGGTCCCCTACAATGAGCAGTTCTTC
TRBD1,TRBV2,.,TRBJ1-4,CASTDRGPKKLFF,TGTGCCAGCACGGACAGGGGGCCCAAAAAACTGTTTTTT
.,TRBV7-9,.,TRBJ2-7,CASSWDTSYEQYF,TGTGCCAGCAGCTGGGACACATCCTACGAGCAGTACTTC
.,TRBV9,.,TRBJ2-1,CASSLYSEYNEQFF,TGTGCCAGCAGCCTTTACAGTGAATACAATGAGCAGTTCTTC
.,TRBV7-9,.,TRBJ2-7,CASSSPGKYEQYF,TGTGCCAGCAGCTCCCCAGGGAAATACGAGCAGTACTTC
.,TRBV7-9,.,TRBJ1-6,CASSGRDINSPLHF,TGTGCCAGCAGCGGCCGGGACATTAATTCACCCCTCCACTTT
.,TRBV5-8,.,TRBJ1-5,CASSHAPGKFSNQPQHF,TGTGCCAGCAGCCACGCGCCAGGGAAATTTAGCAATCAGCCCCAGCATTTT
.,TRBV30,.,TRBJ1-1,CAWAGLTEAFF,TGTGCCTGGGCGGGACTTACTGAAGCTTTCTTT
TRBD1,TRBV28,.,TRBJ2-7,CASSLTGGSYEQYF,TGTGCCAGCAGTTTAACAGGGGGGTCCTACGAGCAGTACTTC
TRBD2,TRBV3-1/TRBV3-2,once,TRBJ2-2,CASSQGLAGARGDTGELFF,TGTGCCAGCAGCCAAGGGCTAGCGGGAGCGCGCGGGGACACCGGGGAGCTGTTTTTT
TRBD1,TRBV7-9,.,TRBJ2-5,CASSLYWDSQETQYF,TGTGCCAGCAGCTTATACTGGGACAGTCAAGAGACCCAGTACTTC
.,TRBV6-5,.,TRBJ1-2,CASSLRAINYGYTF,TGTGCCAGTTCTCTTCGAGCCATAAACTATGGCTACACCTTC
TRBD2,TRBV4-2,.,TRBJ2-7,CASSPTSGTSSEQYF,TGTGCCAGCAGCCCCACCAGTGGGACTAGTAGCGAGCAGTACTTC
TRBD2,TRBV4-2,.,TRBJ2-1,CASSFEALAGGIEQFF,TGTGCCAGCAGCTTTGAAGCGCTAGCGGGAGGGATTGAGCAGTTCTTC
.,TRBV6-5,.,TRBJ1-4,CASSHRATNEKLFF,TGTGCCAGCAGTCACCGAGCAACTAATGAAAAACTGTTTTTT